The clone carrying this TCR beta chain was detected only a few times. The data were obtained in a study of glioma-infiltrating T cells after dendritic cell vaccination. Study context: At biweekly intervals, patients got three intradermal dendritic cell vaccine injections.

Sample time point: after dendritic cell vaccination, including at tumor progression/relapse. Germline-derived CDR1 and CDR2 are SGDLS and YYNGEE. V gave up 3 bases and J gave up 3 bases; unmatched junction bases: 4. CDR3 length: 14 residues. Amplification used 60 V beta primers and 13 J beta primers. Assay: immunoSEQ multiplex PCR; the TCRdb copy retains only in-frame clones and omits some. The data show around 10,000 clones, more than 65% seen once. The sequences come from blood, collected after dendritic cell vaccination. The chain recombines TRBV9 with TRBJ2-7; 9 positions agree with TRBD1. This clonotype was sampled from a human donor with glioblastoma. CDR3 loop: CASSAGTGLYEQYF. Here the CDR3 DNA reads TGTGCCAGCAGCGCCGGGACAGGGCTCTACGAGCAGTACTTC.